The 4 T cell receptor beta chains reported below all come from one sample, sequenced in a study of T cell repertoires in cytomegalovirus infection. One entry per CDR3 protein results from TCRdb running MiXCR on the reads. The sample carries around 94,000 distinct CDR3 sequences, about 15% recorded once. Sequenced sample: PBMCs. The receptors originated from a human donor in good health (CMV status not recorded). Some clones in this sample may be carry-over from other donors' samples.

This clonotype was counted at least ten times. V and J are TRBV7-9 and TRBJ1-4; no clear D. The CDR3 runs 13 residues. Germline V lookup: CDR1 SEHNR, CDR2 FQNEAQ (reference sequence). With 4 bases removed from V and 6 bases from J, the gap between germline ends came to 9 bases. In DNA, the CDR3 is TGTGCCAGCAGCTCGGACCCCCATGAAAAACTGTTTTTT. This encodes CASSSDPHEKLFF.

This clonotype has at least ten counts. V is TRBV7-2 and J is TRBJ1-2; the D is unclear. This CDR3 is 13 amino acids long. Germline assignment: CDR1 SGHTA and CDR2 FQGNSA. Trimming stripped 4 bases from V and 7 bases from J, with 13 bases between. DNA for the CDR3: TGTGCCAGCAGCTCCACCATTCTCTCTGGCTACACCTTC. Residues: CASSSTILSGYTF.

A few counts support this clonotype. V gene TRBV12-3 or TRBV12-4 combines with J gene TRBJ2-2, with D perhaps TRBD2 (5 bases). The CDR3 is 15 residues long. With 2 bases removed from V and 3 bases from J, the gap between germline ends came to 10 bases. The CDR3 spells CASSLRELYTGELFF. The CDR3 DNA is TGTGCCAGCAGTTTAAGGGAGCTATACACCGGGGAGCTGTTTTTT.

This clonotype has a handful of counts. V gene TRBV28 combines with J gene TRBJ1-1; 7 bases are a match to TRBD1. The CDR3 is 15 residues long. The trim removed 10 bases at V and 0 bases at J, leaving 11 bases unmatched. Germline V lookup: CDR1 MDHEN, CDR2 SYDVKM. The CDR3 DNA is TGTGCCACCCCGGGCGACGGGACAGTGAACACTGAAGCTTTCTTT. It yields the protein CATPGDGTVNTEAFF.